These 2 T cell receptor beta chains were sequenced from one sample in a study of T cells in Graves' hyperthyroidism and ophthalmopathy (dated by TCRdb to the late 2010s). The library was made by multiplex PCR. Sequencing relied on an Illumina HiSeq 2000. Amplification of TCR beta CDR3 regions was carried out from RNA transcripts. For the first round of RT-PCR on the TCR CDR3, the HTBI primer set was used together with the Qiagen OneStep RT-PCR kit. TCRdb trimmed the raw reads at Q25, called clones with MiXCR and kept productive beta chains. Rows are unified per CDR3 protein, each entry keeping the most common DNA and genes. The sample data list fewer than 350,000 distinct CDR3 sequences, and 13% to 15% of these were observed just once. The ten largest make up under 35% of the sample. Sequenced material: blood. Receptors originate from a woman aged 50 to 65 with Graves' hyperthyroidism that later progressed to Graves' ophthalmopathy.

The table lists this clonotype with many counts. V and J are TRBV11-2 and TRBJ2-1, with D maybe TRBD2 (5 bases). In germline, CDR1 is SGHAT, CDR2 FQNNGV. This CDR3 has 17 residues. V was pared by 3 bases and J by 0 bases, with 15 bases between. For the CDR3, the DNA is TGTGCCAGCAGCTTCCGGAGGCGCTTGCACTCCTACAATGAGCAGTTCTTC. The encoded protein is CASSFRRRLHSYNEQFF. Filled out from reference TRBV11-2 and TRBJ2-1, the complete variable domain reads EAGVAQSPRYKIIEKRQSVAFWCNPISGHATLYWYQQILGQGPKLLIQFQNNGVVDDSQLPKDRFSAERLKGVDSTLKIQPAKLEDSAVYLCASSFRRRLHSYNEQFFGPGTRLTVL.

The chain is built from TRBV4-1 and TRBJ1-2; D unresolved. In germline, CDR1 is MGHRA, CDR2 YSYEKL. The ends were cut back, 5 bases at V and 3 bases at J, with 13 bases in the middle. The CDR3 spans 14 residues. The CDR3 reads CASSSPPAHYGYTF. Here the CDR3 DNA reads TGCGCCAGCAGCTCCCCCCCGGCCCACTATGGCTACACCTTC.